This T cell receptor (beta chain) was sequenced during a study of cytomegalovirus exposure and HLA in healthy donors. Primers included in the PCR were 60 Vbeta and 13 Jbeta primers. Using immunoSEQ multiplex PCR, the repertoire was profiled, and TCRdb retains in-frame clones only, with some absent. This table holds 95,000 to 100,000 clones, about 80% found once. The table lists this clone with a few counts. V was shortened by 6 bases and J by 2 bases, with 10 bases between the two germline ends. This CDR3 contains 13 residues. From germline, CDR1 is WNHNN and CDR2 SYGVQD (reference sequence). This sequence was found in a man aged 35-49 years in good health and CMV-seronegative. The specimen was PBMCs. The genes are TRBV10-1 and TRBJ1-1, with D possibly matching TRBD1 (5 bases). CDR3 sequence reads: CASSPDSNTEAFF. The CDR3 DNA is TGCGCCAGCAGCCCCGACAGTAACACTGAAGCTTTCTTT.